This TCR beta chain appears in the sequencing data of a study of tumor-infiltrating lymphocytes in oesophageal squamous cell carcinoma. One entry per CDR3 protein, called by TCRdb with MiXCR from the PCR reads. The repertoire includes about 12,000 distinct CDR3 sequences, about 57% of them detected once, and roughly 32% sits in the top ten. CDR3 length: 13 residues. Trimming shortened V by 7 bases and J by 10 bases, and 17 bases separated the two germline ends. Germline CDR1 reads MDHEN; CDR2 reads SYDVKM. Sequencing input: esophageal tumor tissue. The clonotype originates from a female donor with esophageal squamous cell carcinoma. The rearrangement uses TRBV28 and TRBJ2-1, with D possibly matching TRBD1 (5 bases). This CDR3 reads CASTESRAREQFF. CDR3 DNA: TGTGCCAGCACCGAAAGCAGGGCTCGGGAGCAGTTCTTC.